This T cell receptor beta chain was sequenced during a study of T cells in Graves' hyperthyroidism and ophthalmopathy (dated by TCRdb to between 2018 and 2021). In terms of the full investigation: Peripheral blood was sampled at the time of initial diagnosis, prior to any treatment. To identify TCR V-J signatures that set the groups apart, the researchers used a discovery cohort of 90 to 100 patients, made up of roughly 40 with Graves' ophthalmopathy and 55 to 65 with stable Graves' hyperthyroidism. Prospective prediction of ophthalmopathy was tested in an independent validation cohort consisting of some 18 hyperthyroidism patients and over 15 patients who later progressed to ophthalmopathy. The 100 or so discovery patients were randomly divided into training and test sets at a 7:3 ratio. Thyroid tissue and blood T-cell repertoires from about six Graves' hyperthyroidism patients were also compared in the study. After blood sampling, hyperthyroidism patients were treated with methimazole at a starting dose of 30 mg daily, and ophthalmopathy patients were treated with high-dose intravenous methylprednisolone. TCR Vbeta CDR3 sequencing of 135 peripheral blood samples (roughly 41 ophthalmopathy, about 74 hyperthyroidism and roughly 17 progressor patients) is reported in the paper.

Spanning cysteine to phenylalanine, the CDR3 consists of 14 amino acids. Only the CDR3 part of the read is kept: 42 bases, read in frame from the first base. V is clipped by 6 bases and J by 3 bases, and the sequence between their germline boundaries is 12 bases long. From the germline V gene, CDR1 is LGHNT and CDR2 is FRNRAP. What the work shows at the level of the full study, not this receptor alone: In validation, the model predicted progression to ophthalmopathy a median of roughly six months before onset, with about 71% sensitivity and roughly 79% specificity. Most expanded thyroid clonotypes (frequency above 0.001) were also detected in blood, a finding suggesting that blood repertoires may reflect thyroid immune responses. Sample size was not statistically predetermined, and blinding of investigators to group allocation was not performed. In cross-validation, a model built on a 13 V-J signature told ophthalmopathy apart from stable hyperthyroidism with roughly 87% sensitivity and around 81% specificity, and in testing the same model reached 80%/75%.

Graves' hyperthyroidism was defined as stable when no progression to ophthalmopathy occurred over 18 months of follow-up. Hyperthyroidism patients were newly diagnosed, had a disease duration of under 2 months, and were aged 18 to 65 years. Any patient with an uncontrolled infection, another autoimmune disease, pregnancy or lactation was excluded. Clinical symptoms, serum thyroxine and TRAb, thyroid ultrasound, and orbital computed tomography formed the basis for the diagnoses. Ficoll-Paque density gradient centrifugation was used to isolate PBMCs from approximately 10 ml of fresh peripheral blood. Total RNA was extracted with Trizol reagent, and quality was checked on an Agilent 2100 Bioanalyzer. This clonotype was recorded many times. Its antigen is unknown. Nothing much larger sits one base from this clone, and base qualities are not available. Amplification of TCR beta CDR3 regions was carried out from RNA transcripts. The TCR CDR3 was subjected to a first round of RT-PCR using the HTBI primer set and the Qiagen OneStep RT-PCR kit. A second multiplex PCR round built the libraries, followed by size selection and purification. Paired-end sequencing of the libraries was performed with 100 bp reads on an Illumina HiSeq2000. The published analysis was carried out like this. SOAPnuke was used to process the raw data, throwing out any read that contained adapters or uncalled bases, had a mean Phred below 15, or lacked an exact constant-primer or identifier match. COPE v1.2.5 was used to merge high-quality paired reads, and clonotypes were defined as unique nucleotide sequences. MiTCR v1.1 was used to align clonotypes to the IMGT TRBV, TRBD and TRBJ reference segments. Analysis was restricted to V-J combinations with a frequency above 0.0001, which covered 99.2% of repertoires. The TCS score was defined as F50 (clonal expansion) divided by E x V (chaos), with BLOSUM62-based TCRdist calculated between CDR3 peptides within each V-J. Welch's t-statistics and random forest reduced 500 to 550 V-J features to some 14, which were used in a naive Bayes classifier (R e1071). The public reads were run again by TCRdb, first through fastp at Q25 and then through MiXCR, and only productive beta chains were kept. Records with the same CDR3 protein are collapsed into one entry carrying the most frequent genes and DNA. These V and J calls rely on TCRdb rather than the paper's analysis. The sample table contains about 620,000 distinct CDR3 sequences; only one count was recorded for around 15% of them. The ten top clones hold around 4% of the sample.

The rearrangement joined TRBV12-5 to TRBJ2-1; TRBD1 might be the D gene, on 6 matching bases. Source material: blood. This TCR was recovered from a woman aged 25 to 39 with Graves' hyperthyroidism. In nucleotide form, the sequence is TGTGCTAGTGGGGACAGCAATTACTACAATGAGCAGTTCTTC. Its amino acids are CASGDSNYYNEQFF.